Below are 10 T cell receptor beta chains sequenced from a single sample in a study of blood T cells in healthy people across ages. A J-beta primer mix and a sample-barcoded 5' primer were used in a second PCR of roughly 7 to 12 cycles. Using its own MiXCR run on the 5' RACE reads, TCRdb lists one record per CDR3 protein. The repertoire holds more than 650,000 distinct CDR3 sequences, with around half as singletons. The sequencing input was blood. The receptors were sampled from a man older than 75 in good health.

The genes are TRBV7-8 and TRBJ2-1; the match to TRBD2 covers 9 bases. V gave up 5 bases and J gave up 0 bases; unmatched junction bases: 20. The CDR3 covers 21 residues. CDR1 and CDR2 (germline): SGHVS, FQNEAQ. The CDR3 reads CASSAGYRGLAGKRSYNEQFF. CDR3 nucleotide sequence: TGTGCCAGCAGCGCGGGGTATAGAGGGCTAGCGGGAAAGCGCTCCTACAATGAGCAGTTCTTC.

This clonotype was picked up a small number of times. The chain links TRBV29-1 to TRBJ2-3; D remains unclear. The germline V gene encodes CDR1 SQVTM and CDR2 ANQGSEA. This CDR3 is 13 amino acids long. Trimming stripped 3 bases from V and 1 base from J, with 8 bases between. The CDR3, as DNA: TGCAGCGTTGAGGTATTGGGCACAGATACGCAGTATTTT. It encodes CSVEVLGTDTQYF.

V gene TRBV6-1 combines with J gene TRBJ2-4, with D possibly TRBD2 on 6 matching bases. The J call may be in error: the DNA end matches TRBJ2-7 better. This CDR3 has 15 residues. The V gene's germline CDR1 is MNHNS and CDR2 SASEGT. The CDR3 here is CASSEDPWGVNEQYF. CDR3 in DNA: TGTGCCAGCAGTGAAGACCCGTGGGGGGTTAACGAGCAGTACTTC.

The rearrangement joins TRBV6-1 to TRBJ1-6; D is uncertain. The CDR3 is 14 amino acids. CDR1 and CDR2 (germline): MNHNS, SASEGT. V was cut by 7 bases and J by 5 bases, with 12 bases left in between. CDR3 sequence: CASMQPGNNSPLHF. The CDR3, as DNA: TGTGCCAGCATGCAACCAGGAAATAATTCACCCCTCCACTTT.

This chain joins TRBV30 and TRBJ1-3, with D hard to call. Germline loops: CDR1 GTSNPN, CDR2 SVGIG (reference sequence). The CDR3 extends over 11 amino acids. V lost 5 bases to trimming and J lost 5 bases, with 7 bases between them. The CDR3 is CAWADRNTIYF. The CDR3 DNA is TGTGCCTGGGCAGACCGAAACACCATATATTTT.

This clonotype has more than one count but fewer than ten. This chain links TRBV11-2 with TRBJ2-6; D remains unclear. CDR1 is SGHAT and CDR2 is FQNNGV in the germline V gene. The CDR3 spans 15 residues. Between the trimmed V and J ends, which lost 6 bases and 0 bases, there was a span of 9 bases. As DNA, the CDR3 is TGTGCCAGCAGACGGGCTATCTCTGGGGCCAACGTCCTGACTTTC. Its translation is CASRRAISGANVLTF.

This clonotype was counted many times. A junction boundary mismatches the germline segment, possibly from a read error. The chain carries TRBV5-1 and TRBJ2-7; the D call may be TRBD1 or TRBD2 (5 bases each). Germline V gives CDR1 SGHRS, CDR2 YFSETQ. This CDR3 is 14 amino acids long. The chain's CDR3 is CASSLGTGTYEQYF. In DNA, the CDR3 is TGTGCCAGCAGTCTCGGGACGGGGACCTACGAGCAGTACTTC.

This clonotype has just one count. The J gene is TRBJ1-3, the V gene TRBV6-5, with D perhaps TRBD1 (6 bases). Germline assignment: CDR1 MNHEY and CDR2 SVGAGI. The CDR3 runs to 15 residues. V lost 7 bases and J lost 3, with 16 bases in between. CDR3 bases: TGTGCCAGCACGACGAGGGGGGGCAGTGGAAACACCATATATTTT. The encoded protein is CASTTRGGSGNTIYF.

The rearrangement joins TRBV12-3 or TRBV12-4 to TRBJ2-5; tentatively, D is TRBD2 (7 bases). Trimming took off 7 bases at V and 0 bases at J, with 18 bases between the two ends. The CDR3 runs to 16 residues. CDR3 bases: TGTGCCAGCAAGAGGGGGGGGGCCGGGTACCAAGAGACCCAGTACTTC. It encodes CASKRGGAGYQETQYF.

The J gene is TRBJ2-1, the V gene TRBV12-3 or TRBV12-4, with D tentatively TRBD2 (6 bases). The CDR3 has 11 residues. Trimming cost V 11 bases and J 12 bases, with 17 bases left between them. The CDR3 bases are TGTGCCGTAAAGGAGGGAGTGGGGCAGTTCTTC. Protein product: CAVKEGVGQFF.